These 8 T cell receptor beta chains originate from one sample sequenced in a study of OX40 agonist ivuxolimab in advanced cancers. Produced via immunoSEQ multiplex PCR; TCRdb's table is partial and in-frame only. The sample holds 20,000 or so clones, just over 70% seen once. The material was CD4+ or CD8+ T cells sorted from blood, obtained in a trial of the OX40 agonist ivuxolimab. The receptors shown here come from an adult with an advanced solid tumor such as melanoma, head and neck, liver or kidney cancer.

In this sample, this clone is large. CDR3 nucleotides: TGTGCCAGCAGCCCCCGCACAGGGACGCAAGAGGAGACCCAGTACTTC. Amino acid sequence: CASSPRTGTQEETQYF. The chain recombines TRBV7-9 with TRBJ2-5; maybe TRBD1 (6 bases). The CDR3 has 16 residues. V lost 5 bases, J lost 5 bases, and 21 bases lay in between. Per the germline V gene, CDR1 is SEHNR and CDR2 is FQNEAQ (reference sequence).

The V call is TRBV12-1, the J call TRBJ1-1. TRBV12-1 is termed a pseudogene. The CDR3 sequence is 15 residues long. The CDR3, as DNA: TGTGCCAGCAGCACGGTAACGGTCGAAGGGACTGAAGCTTTCTTT. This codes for CASSTVTVEGTEAFF.

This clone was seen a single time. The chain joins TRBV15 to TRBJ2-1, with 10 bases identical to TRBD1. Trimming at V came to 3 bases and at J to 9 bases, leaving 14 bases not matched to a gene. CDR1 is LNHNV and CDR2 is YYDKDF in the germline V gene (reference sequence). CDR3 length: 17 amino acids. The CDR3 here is CATSSPLRDRGGGEQFF. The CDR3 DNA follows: TGTGCCACCAGCAGTCCCCTCCGGGACAGGGGAGGGGGTGAGCAGTTCTTC.

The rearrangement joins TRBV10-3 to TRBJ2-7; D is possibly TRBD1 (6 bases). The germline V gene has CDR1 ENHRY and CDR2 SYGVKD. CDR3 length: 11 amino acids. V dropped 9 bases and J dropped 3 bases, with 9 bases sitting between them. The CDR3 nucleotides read TGTGCCATTGCGGACAGCTACGAGCAGTACTTC. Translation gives CAIADSYEQYF.

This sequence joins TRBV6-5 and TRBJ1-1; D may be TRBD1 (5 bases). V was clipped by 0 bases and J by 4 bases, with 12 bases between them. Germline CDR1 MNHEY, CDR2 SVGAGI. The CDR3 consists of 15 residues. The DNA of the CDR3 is TGTGCCAGCAGTTACTCCGACAGCCTGACCACTGAAGCTTTCTTT. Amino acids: CASSYSDSLTTEAFF.

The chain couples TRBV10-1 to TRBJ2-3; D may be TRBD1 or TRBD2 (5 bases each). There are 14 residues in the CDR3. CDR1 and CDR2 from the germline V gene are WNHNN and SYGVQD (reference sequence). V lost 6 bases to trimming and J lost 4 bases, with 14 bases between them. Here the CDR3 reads CASSPGRTADTQYF. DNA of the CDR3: TGCGCCAGCAGCCCGGGACGGACGGCAGATACGCAGTATTTT.

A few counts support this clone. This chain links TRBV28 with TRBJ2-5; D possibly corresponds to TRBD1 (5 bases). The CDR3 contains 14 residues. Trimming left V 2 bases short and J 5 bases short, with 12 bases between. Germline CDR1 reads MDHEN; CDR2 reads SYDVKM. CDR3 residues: CASSLLRGSETQYF. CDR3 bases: TGTGCCAGCAGTTTACTTAGGGGATCGGAGACCCAGTACTTC.

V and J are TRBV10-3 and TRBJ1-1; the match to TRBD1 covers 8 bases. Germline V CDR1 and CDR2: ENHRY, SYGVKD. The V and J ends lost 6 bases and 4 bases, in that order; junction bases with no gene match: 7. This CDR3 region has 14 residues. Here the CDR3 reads CAISPGGSVTEAFF. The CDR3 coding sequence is TGTGCCATCAGCCCAGGGGGCTCGGTCACTGAAGCTTTCTTT.